Listed below are T cell receptor beta chains from one sample, sequenced in a study of T cell responses to AZD1222 COVID-19 vaccine. Measured with immunoSEQ multiplex PCR; TCRdb has only the in-frame clones, and not every one. The data hold approximately 81,000 clones, with roughly four fifths observed a single time. The source material was peripheral blood, sampled 28 days after the second AZD1222 dose. These receptors were taken from an adult who received the AZD1222 COVID-19 vaccine. Both conserved end residues are part of each CDR3. The D gene is left open where the match is weak. A row's size may be missing; if present it is once, few, many or a size class.

>.|TRBV28|TRBD1|TRBJ1-2
TGTGCCAGCAGGATGGGACAGGCATATGGCTACACCTTC
CASRMGQAYGYTF
>once|TRBV28|TRBD1|TRBJ1-1
TGTGCCAGCAGTTCCTCGTACAGGGGGGAAGCTTTCTTT
CASSSSYRGEAFF
>.|TRBV28|TRBD2|TRBJ2-2
TGTGCCAGCAGCTGGGGGAGCGGGACGTTCACCGGGGAGCTGTTTTTT
CASSWGSGTFTGELFF
>.|TRBV3-1/TRBV3-2|TRBD2|TRBJ2-1
TGTGCCAGCGGGATAGCGGGAACGAATGAGCAGTTCTTC
CASGIAGTNEQFF
>.|TRBV27|.|TRBJ2-2
TGTGCCAGCAGACTCGGAGGGTTCACCGGGGAGCTGTTTTTT
CASRLGGFTGELFF
>.|TRBV30|TRBD1|TRBJ1-1
TGTGCCTGGGAACAGGGGATGAACACTGAAGCTTTCTTT
CAWEQGMNTEAFF
>.|TRBV2|.|TRBJ1-1
TGTGCCAGCAGCGGCGGGGCGAACACTGAAGCTTTCTTT
CASSGGANTEAFF
>.|TRBV11-2|.|TRBJ1-3
TGTGCCAGCAGCTTAGTAGGTTACTCTGGAAACACCATATATTTT
CASSLVGYSGNTIYF
>few|TRBV11-2|.|TRBJ1-1
TGTGCCAGCAGCCAAAGTCGGGGCGGGAACACTGAAGCTTTCTTT
CASSQSRGGNTEAFF
>.|TRBV4-1|TRBD2|TRBJ2-7
TGCGCCAGCAGCCAAGGGGGGAGCGGGAGGAACTACGAGCAGTACTTC
CASSQGGSGRNYEQYF
>.|TRBV6-1|.|TRBJ1-2
TGTGCCAGCAGTGAAGTTCGGGGCCCAACTGGCTACACCTTC
CASSEVRGPTGYTF
>.|TRBV9|.|TRBJ1-1
TGTGCCAGCAGCGCCCACATGGAAACTGAAGCTTTCTTT
CASSAHMETEAFF
>.|TRBV7-3|.|TRBJ2-6
TGTGCCAGCAGCTTGGACAGCTCTGGGGCCAACGTCCTGACTTTC
CASSLDSSGANVLTF
>few|TRBV18|.|TRBJ1-1
TGTGCCAGCTCACCAGATTGGGGCACTGAAGCTTTCTTT
CASSPDWGTEAFF
>.|TRBV7-9|.|TRBJ1-5
TGTGCCAGCAGCTCTCAGGGGTCAGGTATAAATCAGCCCCAGCATTTT
CASSSQGSGINQPQHF
>.|TRBV28|.|TRBJ2-1
TGTGCCAGCAGTTTCGCCCTCTCAATTAATGAGCAGTTCTTC
CASSFALSINEQFF
>few|TRBV7-2|.|TRBJ2-3
TGTGCCAGCAGCCCGGTAGGGAGCACAGATACGCAGTATTTT
CASSPVGSTDTQYF
>.|TRBV20-1|TRBD1|TRBJ2-3
TGCAGTGCTAGTCTGACCGGGACAGCGCAGTATTTT
CSASLTGTAQYF
>.|TRBV7-2|.|TRBJ2-5
TGTGCCAGCAGCTTACAACAGGTTCAAGAGACCCAGTACTTC
CASSLQQVQETQYF
>.|TRBV6-2/TRBV6-3|.|TRBJ2-1
TGTGCCAGCAGTTACTTAGTTCTCCTCTCCTACAATGAGCAGTTCTTC
CASSYLVLLSYNEQFF
>.|TRBV2|.|TRBJ1-1
TGTGCCAGCATTGACATGAGGAACACTGAAGCTTTCTTT
CASIDMRNTEAFF
>.|TRBV11-3|TRBD1|TRBJ2-2
TGTGCCAGCAGCTTCGGGACAGGGGGCGGGACCGGGGAGCTGTTTTTT
CASSFGTGGGTGELFF
>.|TRBV5-4|TRBD1|TRBJ1-2
TGTGCCAGCAGCCCGGGACAGGGCGGAAACTTTGTCGAAGGCTACACCTTC
CASSPGQGGNFVEGYTF
>few|TRBV5-4|TRBD2|TRBJ2-1
TGTGCCAGCAGCTTGGGCGTTACTAGCGGGTATACCTACAATGAGCAGTTCTTC
CASSLGVTSGYTYNEQFF
>once|TRBV28|.|TRBJ2-3
TGTGCCAGCAGTTCGTTCCGTCGGGGCGCAAGGACAGATACGCAGTATTTT
CASSSFRRGARTDTQYF
>.|TRBV7-2|.|TRBJ1-1
TGTGCCAGCAGCTTCAAAGTTCACACTGAAGCTTTCTTT
CASSFKVHTEAFF
>.|TRBV6-5|.|TRBJ1-1
TGTGCCAGCAGTCCCCGCGGGGAAATGGGGACTGAAGCTTTCTTT
CASSPRGEMGTEAFF
>.|TRBV7-8|TRBD2|TRBJ2-7
TGTGCCAGCAGCTTAGGTAGCGGGAGCTCCTACGAGCAGTACTTC
CASSLGSGSSYEQYF
>few|TRBV28|.|TRBJ1-1
TGTGCCAGCAGTTTAGTAGGGTCCAGGACTGAAGCTTTCTTT
CASSLVGSRTEAFF
>.|TRBV24-1|TRBD2|TRBJ2-2
TGTGCCACCAGTGATTTGCGGCTAGCGGGATCGAACACCGGGGAGCTGTTTTTT
CATSDLRLAGSNTGELFF
>.|TRBV6-2/TRBV6-3|.|TRBJ1-4
TGTGCCAGCAGTCCCTCCGGCGGATCTAATGAAAAACTGTTTTTT
CASSPSGGSNEKLFF
>.|TRBV15|TRBD1|TRBJ1-4
TGTGCCACCAGCAGATCGGACAGGGTACCTAATGAAAAACTGTTTTTT
CATSRSDRVPNEKLFF
>.|TRBV4-1|.|TRBJ2-3
TGCGCCAGCAGCCAAGTGCCCAGGGGGGGCACAGATACGCAGTATTTT
CASSQVPRGGTDTQYF
>.|TRBV18|TRBD1|TRBJ2-7
TGTGCCAGCTCGCCCACGGGACAGGGGGCGCGGTACGAGCAGTACTTC
CASSPTGQGARYEQYF
>once|TRBV2|.|TRBJ2-3
TGTGCCAGCAGTGATCAGAGACTACCTAGCACAGATACGCAGTATTTT
CASSDQRLPSTDTQYF
>.|TRBV7-3|.|TRBJ2-1
TGTGCCAGCAGCCCATCACCGGGACAACAAACTGACTACAATGAGCAGTTCTTC
CASSPSPGQQTDYNEQFF
>once|TRBV21-1|.|TRBJ1-6
TGTGCCAGCAGCAAAGCGCGATTCGGATTTATCTTATCGTCCCTCCACTTT
CASSKARFGFILSSLHF
>.|TRBV7-3|TRBD2|TRBJ2-1
TGTGCCAGCAGCTTAGTGGGAGGGTTCAATGAGCAGTTCTTC
CASSLVGGFNEQFF
>.|TRBV10-2|.|TRBJ2-3
TGCGCCAGCAGTGAGCGGCGGGACACAGATACGCAGTATTTT
CASSERRDTDTQYF
>.|TRBV7-3|.|TRBJ1-1
TGTGCCAGTGATCGGGCTATGAACACTGAAGCTTTCTTT
CASDRAMNTEAFF
>.|TRBV3-1/TRBV3-2|.|TRBJ1-3
TGTGCCAGCAGCGCGCTGCCAGACTCTGGAAACACCATATATTTT
CASSALPDSGNTIYF
>.|TRBV7-2|.|TRBJ1-2
TGTGCCAGCAGCCCACCACCCCTGAGGACCAACTGGGTGGGCTACACCTTC
CASSPPPLRTNWVGYTF
>.|TRBV10-3|TRBD2|TRBJ2-6
TGTGCCACTCGAGATGAGATGGCGGGAGTGCCCAATGGGGCCAACGTCCTGACTTTC
CATRDEMAGVPNGANVLTF
>.|TRBV12-3/TRBV12-4|.|TRBJ1-5
TGTGCCAGCAGTTTTCCCCCTGATCAGCCCCAGCATTTT
CASSFPPDQPQHF
>.|TRBV28|.|TRBJ1-5
TGTGCCAGCAGTCCGACAGGACCCCTTAATCTGCCCCAGCATTTT
CASSPTGPLNLPQHF